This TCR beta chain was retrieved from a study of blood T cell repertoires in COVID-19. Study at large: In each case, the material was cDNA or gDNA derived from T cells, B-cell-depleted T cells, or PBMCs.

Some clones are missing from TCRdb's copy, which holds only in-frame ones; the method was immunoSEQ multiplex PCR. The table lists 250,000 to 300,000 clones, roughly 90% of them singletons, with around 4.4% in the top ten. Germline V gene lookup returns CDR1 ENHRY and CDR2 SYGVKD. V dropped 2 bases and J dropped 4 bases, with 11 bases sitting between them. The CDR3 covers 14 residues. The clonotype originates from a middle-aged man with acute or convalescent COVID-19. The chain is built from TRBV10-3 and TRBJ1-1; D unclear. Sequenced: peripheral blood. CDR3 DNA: TGTGCCATCAGTGAGCGGGTGTTCAGCACTGAAGCTTTCTTT. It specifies CAISERVFSTEAFF.